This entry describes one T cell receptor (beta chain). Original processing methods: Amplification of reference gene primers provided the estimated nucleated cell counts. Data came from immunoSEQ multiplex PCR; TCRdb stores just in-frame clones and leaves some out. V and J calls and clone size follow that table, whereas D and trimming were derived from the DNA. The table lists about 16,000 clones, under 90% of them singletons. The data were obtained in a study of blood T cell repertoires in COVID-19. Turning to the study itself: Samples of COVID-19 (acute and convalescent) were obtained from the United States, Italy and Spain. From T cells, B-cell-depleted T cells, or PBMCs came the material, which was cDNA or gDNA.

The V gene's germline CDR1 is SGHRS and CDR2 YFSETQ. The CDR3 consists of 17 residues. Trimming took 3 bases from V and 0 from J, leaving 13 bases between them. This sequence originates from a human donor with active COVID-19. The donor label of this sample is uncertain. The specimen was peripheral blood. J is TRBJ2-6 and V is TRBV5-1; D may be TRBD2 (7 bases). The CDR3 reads CASSWGGVSSGANVLTF. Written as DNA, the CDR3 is TGCGCCAGCAGCTGGGGGGGCGTCAGCTCTGGGGCCAACGTCCTGACTTTC. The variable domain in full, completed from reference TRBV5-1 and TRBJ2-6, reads KAGVTQTPRYLIKTRGQQVTLSCSPISGHRSVSWYQQTPGQGLQFLFEYFSETQRNKGNFPGRFSGRQFSNSRSEMNVSTLELGDSALYLCASSWGGVSSGANVLTFGAGSRLTVL.